What follows are 14 T cell receptor beta chains derived from one specimen sequenced in a study of radiotherapy plus CTLA-4 blockade in lung cancer (dated by TCRdb to the late 2010s). The library was prepared using the immunoSEQ multiplex PCR assay. Not all clones reach the TCRdb copy of this immuneACCESS table, which keeps in-frame sequences only. Checked studies attribute under half of the gap to unresolved V genes and leave the rest unexplained. Counted in this sample were 20,000 or so clones; roughly 83% of them appeared once. The biggest ten clones account for 23% of the sample. The sample in question was peripheral blood, obtained from a patient treated with radiotherapy plus ipilimumab. All receptors derive from a human donor with non-small cell lung cancer whose response to radiotherapy plus ipilimumab could not be evaluated.

This clone was seen a few times. The rearrangement uses TRBV18 and TRBJ2-3; D not resolved. Trimming removed 3 bases from V and 3 bases from J, with 10 bases in between. The CDR3 is made up of 14 amino acids. Germline CDR1 and CDR2: KGHSH and LQKENI. The CDR3 sequence: CASSPPQPTDTQYF. Here the CDR3 DNA reads TGTGCCAGCTCACCGCCACAACCGACAGATACGCAGTATTTT.

This rearrangement joins TRBV28 to TRBJ1-5; a possible D gene is TRBD1 (6 bases). The CDR3 is made up of 13 amino acids. Germline V CDR1 and CDR2: MDHEN, SYDVKM. V was trimmed by 2 bases and J by 7 bases, leaving 9 bases between them. CDR3 bases: TGTGCCAGCAGTTTACCTGACAGGCAGCCCCAGCATTTT. Amino acids: CASSLPDRQPQHF.

CDR3 nucleotides: TGTGCCAGCAGCCAAGAGCTTGTCTATAGCAATCAGCCCCAGCATTTT. Translation: CASSQELVYSNQPQHF. The rearrangement links TRBV4-2 to TRBJ1-5; D is ambiguous. V lost 0 bases, J lost 0 bases, and 9 bases lay in between. The CDR3 covers 16 residues. Germline values: CDR1 LGHNA, CDR2 YNFKEQ.

The chain joins TRBV4-1 to TRBJ2-5; D ambiguous. Per the germline V gene, CDR1 is MGHRA and CDR2 is YSYEKL. The CDR3 loop spans 14 amino acids. The germline V and J ends were trimmed by 0 bases and 3 bases, with 8 bases remaining between them. The CDR3 DNA follows: TGCGCCAGCAGCCAAGATATGGGCGAAGAGACCCAGTACTTC. It codes for CASSQDMGEETQYF.

The rearrangement links TRBV2 to TRBJ1-2, with TRBD1 as a possible D gene (5 bases). The V end was cut by 6 bases, the J end by 3 bases, with 14 bases between. This CDR3 has 14 residues. Germline V gives CDR1 SNHLY, CDR2 FYNNEI. This chain's CDR3 is CASRPGLDHYGYTF. As DNA, the CDR3 is TGTGCCAGCAGGCCGGGACTGGATCACTATGGCTACACCTTC. The full variable domain, in which reference TRBV2 and TRBJ1-2 provide the parts outside the CDR3, is EPEVTQTPSHQVTQMGQEVILRCVPISNHLYFYWYRQILGQKVEFLVSFYNNEISEKSEIFDDQFSVERPDGSNFTLKIRSTKLEDSAMYFCASRPGLDHYGYTFGSGTRLTVV.

With regard to this clone: A read error may produce the germline difference seen at one junction end. This chain joins TRBV25-1 and TRBJ2-5, with TRBD2 as a possible D gene (6 bases). This CDR3 is built from 12 residues. CDR1 is MGHDK, CDR2 SYGVNS, per germline. The chain's CDR3 is CASGGIQETRYF. The CDR3 DNA is TGTGCCAGCGGGGGGATTCAAGAGACCCGGTACTTC.

This chain connects TRBV10-3 to TRBJ2-2; D is unresolved. This CDR3 is 11 amino acids long. CDR1 and CDR2 from the germline V gene are ENHRY and SYGVKD. Trimming took off 5 bases at V and 9 bases at J, with 7 bases between the two ends. The CDR3: CAISQNWELFF. The CDR3 region has the DNA TGTGCCATCAGTCAAAATTGGGAGCTGTTTTTT.

The chain combines TRBV2 with TRBJ2-1; TRBD2 aligns across 9 bases. The CDR3 covers 17 residues. Germline trimming cut 2 bases from V and 0 bases from J; bases unmatched to any gene: 5. Germline lookup yields CDR1 SNHLY and CDR2 FYNNEI. CDR3 residues: CASSERVAGASYNEQFF. In DNA, the CDR3 is TGTGCCAGCAGTGAAAGGGTAGCGGGAGCCTCCTACAATGAGCAGTTCTTC.

The chain recombines TRBV19 with TRBJ1-6, with TRBD1 matching over 7 bases. This CDR3 comprises 14 residues. CDR1 LNHDA and CDR2 SQIVND come from the germline V gene (reference sequence). V lost 4 bases to trimming and J lost 9 bases; unmatched junction nucleotides: 6. CDR3 in amino acids: CASSRDSGGSPLHF. CDR3 DNA: TGTGCCAGTAGTAGGGACTCAGGGGGTTCACCCCTCCACTTT.

This chain uses TRBV28 with TRBJ2-7; TRBD2 matches at 13 bases. CDR3 length: 15 residues. J gave up 4 bases and V 4 bases, and 4 bases lay outside the gene matches. CDR1 is MDHEN, CDR2 SYDVKM, per germline. In nucleotides, the CDR3 is TGTGCCAGCAGTTCAGGACTAGCGGGAGTATACGAGCAGTACTTC. Protein product: CASSSGLAGVYEQYF.

For this clone: This specimen includes other DNA sequences encoding the same CDR3. The chain joins TRBV7-8 to TRBJ1-3; 12 bases match TRBD1. The trim removed 5 bases at V and 4 bases at J, leaving 15 bases unmatched. This CDR3 is 19 amino acids long. Germline CDR1 and CDR2: SGHVS and FQNEAQ. The CDR3 protein is CASSPRDRGRTHSGNTIYF. The DNA for the CDR3 is TGTGCCAGCAGCCCCCGGGACAGGGGGCGAACTCACTCCGGAAACACCATATATTTT.

The chain joins TRBV2 to TRBJ2-7, with TRBD2 matching over 7 bases. The V and J ends lost 7 bases and 1 base, in that order; junction bases with no gene match: 13. The CDR3 is 16 residues long. CDR1 is SNHLY, CDR2 FYNNEI, per germline. CDR3 loop: CASNYNPGGGSYEQYF. The CDR3 DNA is TGTGCCAGCAACTACAATCCGGGGGGAGGGTCCTACGAGCAGTACTTC.

The genes are TRBV5-5 and TRBJ2-1; D is ambiguous. The CDR3 has 12 residues. Trimming left V 4 bases short and J 9 bases short, with 11 bases between. The germline CDR1 and CDR2 sequences are SGHKS and YYEKEE (reference sequence). In nucleotides, the CDR3 is TGTGCCAGCAGCCGTAGTCGGAGTGAGCAGTTCTTC. It specifies CASSRSRSEQFF. The full variable domain, rest sourced from reference TRBV5-5 and TRBJ2-1, is DAGVTQSPTHLIKTRGQQVTLRCSPISGHKSVSWYQQVLGQGPQFIFQYYEKEERGRGNFPDRFSARQFPNYSSELNVNALLLGDSALYLCASSRSRSEQFFGPGTRLTVL.

The V call is TRBV28, the J call TRBJ2-7, with TRBD2 matching over 9 bases. Germline CDR1 and CDR2: MDHEN and SYDVKM. The CDR3 spans 14 residues. Trimming at V came to 8 bases and at J to 2 bases, leaving 7 bases not matched to a gene. CDR3 nucleotide sequence: TGTGCCAGCCTCCAGCGGGGGGCAACCTACGAGCAGTACTTC. Encoded protein: CASLQRGATYEQYF.